These T cell receptor beta chains were read from a single sample in a study of cytomegalovirus exposure and HLA in healthy donors. The protocol was immunoSEQ multiplex PCR, while the TCRdb copy is restricted to in-frame clones and leaves out a portion. Here the sample spans roughly 250,000 clones, around 80% being singletons. Material for sequencing was PBMCs. The source is a girl aged 2-15 years in good health and CMV-seronegative. The CDR3 runs from the conserved cysteine through the conserved F or W. The D gene is left open where the match is weak. Some rows mark clone size as missing; the rest say once, few, many or name a class of expanded clone.

J: TRBJ2-7
size: -
D: TRBD2
V: TRBV6-5
DNA: TGTGCCAGCAGGCTAGCGGGGCGTTACGAGCAGTACTTC
CDR3: CASRLAGRYEQYF

J: TRBJ1-6
size: -
D: TRBD1
V: TRBV27
DNA: TGTGCCAGCAGTCCATCAGGGGGGAATTCACCCCTCCACTTT
CDR3: CASSPSGGNSPLHF

J: TRBJ2-5
size: -
D: TRBD2
V: TRBV7-9
DNA: TGTGCCAGCAGCTTGATCGGGCAGCGGGGCGAGACCCAGTACTTC
CDR3: CASSLIGQRGETQYF

J: TRBJ1-5
size: -
D: -
V: TRBV28
DNA: TGTGCCAGCAGCGACCCAGGGGATCAGTCCCAGCATTTT
CDR3: CASSDPGDQSQHF

J: TRBJ2-2
size: few
D: -
V: TRBV4-2
DNA: TGTGCCAGCAGCGGACAAGGGGTCACCGGGGAGCTGTTTTTT
CDR3: CASSGQGVTGELFF

J: TRBJ2-7
size: -
D: -
V: TRBV28
DNA: TGTGCCAGCAGTTTTCCCAGCTCCTACGAGCAGTACTTC
CDR3: CASSFPSSYEQYF

J: TRBJ2-7
size: -
D: -
V: TRBV5-1
DNA: TGCGCCAGCAGCGCGTCCCTAGAATACGAGCAGTACTTC
CDR3: CASSASLEYEQYF

J: TRBJ1-1
size: -
D: TRBD1
V: TRBV7-9
DNA: TGTGCCAGCAGCCCAACAGGGGGGGACACTGAAGCTTTCTTT
CDR3: CASSPTGGDTEAFF

J: TRBJ1-2
size: -
D: TRBD1
V: TRBV5-5
DNA: TGTGCCAGCAGCTTTGAGGGGACAGCCTATGGCTACACCTTC
CDR3: CASSFEGTAYGYTF

J: TRBJ2-3
size: -
D: -
V: TRBV10-2
DNA: TGCGCCAGCAGTGAGCTTGACCGAGGGGATACGCAGTATTTT
CDR3: CASSELDRGDTQYF

J: TRBJ1-1
size: -
D: -
V: TRBV7-8
DNA: TGTGCCAGCAGCTTTGACAGGTACACTGAAGCTTTCTTT
CDR3: CASSFDRYTEAFF

J: TRBJ2-7
size: -
D: TRBD1
V: TRBV27
DNA: TGTGCCAGCAGGAGGACAGGGGACGAGCAGTACTTC
CDR3: CASRRTGDEQYF

J: TRBJ1-2
size: -
D: TRBD1
V: TRBV2
DNA: TGTGCCAGCAGGGAAACAGGGGGCGCCTATGGCTACACCTTC
CDR3: CASRETGGAYGYTF

J: TRBJ1-1
size: few
D: -
V: TRBV5-8
DNA: TGTGCCAGCAGCTTGGGGGGCTGGGACACTGAAGCTTTCTTT
CDR3: CASSLGGWDTEAFF

J: TRBJ1-1
size: -
D: TRBD1
V: TRBV5-1
DNA: TGCGCCAGCAGCTACTTACAGGGGGCGTCGGGCACTGAAGCTTTCTTT
CDR3: CASSYLQGASGTEAFF

J: TRBJ2-7
size: -
D: -
V: TRBV19
DNA: TGTGCCAGTAGTCTTACAGGGAGCTCCTACGAGCAGTACTTC
CDR3: CASSLTGSSYEQYF

J: TRBJ1-1
size: -
D: -
V: TRBV9
DNA: TGTGCCAGCAGCGTCCCCCCTGGGGGGAGCACTGAAGCTTTCTTT
CDR3: CASSVPPGGSTEAFF

J: TRBJ1-1
size: -
D: TRBD1
V: TRBV5-5
DNA: TGTGCCAGCAGCGGGGACAGTGGGGGATTGGGGGCTTTCTTT
CDR3: CASSGDSGGLGAFF

J: TRBJ2-3
size: -
D: -
V: TRBV6-5
DNA: TGTGCCAGCAGTTACTCGCTAGGAGAAGATACGCAGTATTTT
CDR3: CASSYSLGEDTQYF

J: TRBJ1-5
size: -
D: -
V: TRBV28
DNA: TGTGCCAGCAGTTTAACTGCAGGGAAGGGAAATCAGCCCCAGCATTTT
CDR3: CASSLTAGKGNQPQHF

J: TRBJ2-7
size: -
D: TRBD2
V: TRBV7-6
DNA: TGTGCCAGCAGCTTAGAGGTAGCTAGCGGGGGAATATACGAGCAGTACTTC
CDR3: CASSLEVASGGIYEQYF

J: TRBJ2-3
size: -
D: TRBD1
V: TRBV11-2
DNA: TGTGCCAGCAGCTTGTGGGACAGATCCACAGATACGCAGTATTTT
CDR3: CASSLWDRSTDTQYF